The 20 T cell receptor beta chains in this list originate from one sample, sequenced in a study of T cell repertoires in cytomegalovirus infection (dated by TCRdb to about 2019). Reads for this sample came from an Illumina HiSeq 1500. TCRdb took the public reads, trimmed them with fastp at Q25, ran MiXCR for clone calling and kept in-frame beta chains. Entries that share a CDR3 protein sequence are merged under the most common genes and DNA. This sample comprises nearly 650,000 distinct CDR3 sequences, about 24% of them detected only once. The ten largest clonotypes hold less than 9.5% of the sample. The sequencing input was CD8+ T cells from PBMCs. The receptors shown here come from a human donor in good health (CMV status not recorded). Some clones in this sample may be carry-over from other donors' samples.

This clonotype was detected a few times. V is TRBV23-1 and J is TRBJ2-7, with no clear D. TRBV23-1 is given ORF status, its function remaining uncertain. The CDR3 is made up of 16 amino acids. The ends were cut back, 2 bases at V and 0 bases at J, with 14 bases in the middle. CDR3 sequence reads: CASSQELAESSYEQYV. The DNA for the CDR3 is TGCGCCAGCAGTCAAGAACTGGCGGAAAGCTCCTACGAGCAGTACGTC.

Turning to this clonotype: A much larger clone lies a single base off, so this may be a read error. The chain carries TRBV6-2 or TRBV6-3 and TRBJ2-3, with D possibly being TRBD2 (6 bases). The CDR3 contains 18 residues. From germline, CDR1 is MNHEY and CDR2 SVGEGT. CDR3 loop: CVSSPNFRDSDSTDTQYF. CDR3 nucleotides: TGTGTCAGCAGTCCAAATTTCCGGGACTCTGACTCCACAGATACGCAGTATTTT.

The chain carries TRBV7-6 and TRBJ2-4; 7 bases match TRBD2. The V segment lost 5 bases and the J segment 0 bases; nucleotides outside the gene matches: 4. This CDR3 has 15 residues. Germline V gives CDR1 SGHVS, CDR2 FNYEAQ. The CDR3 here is CASSPGGLAKNIQYF. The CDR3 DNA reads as TGTGCCAGCAGCCCGGGGGGATTAGCCAAAAACATTCAGTACTTC.

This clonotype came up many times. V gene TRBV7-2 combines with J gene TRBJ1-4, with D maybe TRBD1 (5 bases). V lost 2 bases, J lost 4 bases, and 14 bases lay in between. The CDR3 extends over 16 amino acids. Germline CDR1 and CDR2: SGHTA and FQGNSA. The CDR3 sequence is CASSLPKQAYNEKLFF. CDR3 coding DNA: TGTGCCAGCAGCTTACCAAAACAGGCCTATAATGAAAAACTGTTTTTT.

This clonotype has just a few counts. This chain's CDR3 is CSVPMRGGRGQYF. CDR3 nucleotide sequence: TGCAGCGTTCCCATGCGAGGGGGGCGCGGGCAGTACTTC. The genes are TRBV29-1 and TRBJ2-7; D is perhaps TRBD1 or TRBD2 (6 bases each). V dropped 5 bases and J dropped 9 bases, with 20 bases sitting between them. The germline gives CDR1 SQVTM, CDR2 ANQGSEA. The CDR3 sequence is 13 residues long.

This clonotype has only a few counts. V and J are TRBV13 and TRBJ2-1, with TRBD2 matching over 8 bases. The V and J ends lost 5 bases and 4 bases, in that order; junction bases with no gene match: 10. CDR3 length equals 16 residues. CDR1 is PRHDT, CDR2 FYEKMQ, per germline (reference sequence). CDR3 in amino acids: CASSPRGGSGYNEQFF. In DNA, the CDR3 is TGTGCCAGCAGCCCCCGCGGGGGGTCAGGATACAATGAGCAGTTCTTC.

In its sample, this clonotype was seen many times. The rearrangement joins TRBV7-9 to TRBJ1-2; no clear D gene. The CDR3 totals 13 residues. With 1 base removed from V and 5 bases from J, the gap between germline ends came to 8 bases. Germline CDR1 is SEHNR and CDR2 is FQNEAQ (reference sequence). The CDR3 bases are TGTGCCAGCAGCTTAGATCCTATATATGGCTACACCTTC. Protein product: CASSLDPIYGYTF.

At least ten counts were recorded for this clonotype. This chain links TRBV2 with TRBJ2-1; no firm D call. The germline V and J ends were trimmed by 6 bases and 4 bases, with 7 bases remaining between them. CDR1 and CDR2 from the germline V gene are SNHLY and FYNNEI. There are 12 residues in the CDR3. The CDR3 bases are TGTGCCAGCAGCGGGCGGTACAATGAGCAGTTCTTC. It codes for CASSGRYNEQFF.

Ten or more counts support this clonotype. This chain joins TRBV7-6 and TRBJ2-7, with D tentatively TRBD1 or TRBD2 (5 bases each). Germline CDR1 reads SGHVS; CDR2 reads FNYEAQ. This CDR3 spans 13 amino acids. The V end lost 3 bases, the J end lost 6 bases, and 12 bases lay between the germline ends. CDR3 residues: CASSLKGPLEQYF. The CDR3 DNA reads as TGTGCCAGCAGCTTGAAGGGACCCCTCGAGCAGTACTTC.

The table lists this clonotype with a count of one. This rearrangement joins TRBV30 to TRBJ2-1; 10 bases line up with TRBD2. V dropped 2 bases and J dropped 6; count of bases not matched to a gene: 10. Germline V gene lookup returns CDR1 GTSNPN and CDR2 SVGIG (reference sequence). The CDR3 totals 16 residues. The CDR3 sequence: CAWSRLQRGGGNEQFF. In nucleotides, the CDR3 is TGTGCCTGGAGTCGACTACAGCGGGGGGGCGGCAATGAGCAGTTCTTC.

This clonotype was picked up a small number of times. CDR3 coding DNA: TGTGCCAGCAGTTTAATAGGGGGGGCCCCCCGCAATGAGCAGTTCTTC. Translated, it gives CASSLIGGAPRNEQFF. V and J are TRBV27 and TRBJ2-1, with D possibly being TRBD2 (7 bases). V gave up 2 bases and J gave up 6 bases, with 17 bases separating them. From germline, CDR1 is MNHEY and CDR2 SMNVEV (reference sequence). This CDR3 has 16 residues.

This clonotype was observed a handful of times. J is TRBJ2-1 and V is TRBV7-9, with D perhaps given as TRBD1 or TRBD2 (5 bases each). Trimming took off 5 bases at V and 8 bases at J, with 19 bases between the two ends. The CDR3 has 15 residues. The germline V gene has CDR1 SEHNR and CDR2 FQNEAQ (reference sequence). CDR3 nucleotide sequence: TGTGCCAGCAGCCCCTCCGGGGCAGGGATAGATGAGCAGTTCTTC. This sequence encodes CASSPSGAGIDEQFF. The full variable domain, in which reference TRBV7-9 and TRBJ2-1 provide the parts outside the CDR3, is DTGVSQNPRHKITKRGQNVTFRCDPISEHNRLYWYRQTLGQGPEFLTYFQNEAQLEKSRLLSDRFSAERPKGSFSTLEIQRTEQGDSAMYLCASSPSGAGIDEQFFGPGTRLTVL.

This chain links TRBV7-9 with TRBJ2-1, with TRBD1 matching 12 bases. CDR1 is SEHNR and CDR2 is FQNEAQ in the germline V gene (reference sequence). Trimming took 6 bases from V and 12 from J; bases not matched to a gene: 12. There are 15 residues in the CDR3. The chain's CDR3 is CASSSPGQGARWQFF. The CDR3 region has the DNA TGTGCCAGCAGTTCACCGGGACAGGGGGCTCGCTGGCAGTTCTTC.

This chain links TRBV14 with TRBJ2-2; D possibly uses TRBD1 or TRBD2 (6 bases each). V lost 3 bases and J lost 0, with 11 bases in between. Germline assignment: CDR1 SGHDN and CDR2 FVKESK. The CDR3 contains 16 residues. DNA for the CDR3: TGTGCCAGCAGCCAGGGAGGACAGCCGAACACCGGGGAGCTGTTTTTT. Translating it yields CASSQGGQPNTGELFF.

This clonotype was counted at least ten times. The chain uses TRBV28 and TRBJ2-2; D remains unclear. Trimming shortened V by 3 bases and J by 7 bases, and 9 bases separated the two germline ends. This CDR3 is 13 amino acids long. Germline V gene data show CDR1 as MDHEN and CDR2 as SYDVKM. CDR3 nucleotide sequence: TGTGCCAGCAGTTTGGAAGAAAACGGGGAGCTGTTTTTT. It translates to CASSLEENGELFF. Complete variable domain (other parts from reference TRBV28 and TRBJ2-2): DVKVTQSSRYLVKRTGEKVFLECVQDMDHENMFWYRQDPGLGLRLIYFSYDVKMKEKGDIPEGYSVSREKKERFSLILESASTNQTSMYLCASSLEENGELFFGEGSRLTVL.

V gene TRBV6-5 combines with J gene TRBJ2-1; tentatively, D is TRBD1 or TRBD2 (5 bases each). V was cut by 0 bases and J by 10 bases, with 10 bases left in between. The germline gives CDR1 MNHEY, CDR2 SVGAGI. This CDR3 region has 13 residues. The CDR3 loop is CASSYSGVGEQFF. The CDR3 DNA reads TGTGCCAGCAGTTACTCGGGGGTAGGCGAGCAGTTCTTC.

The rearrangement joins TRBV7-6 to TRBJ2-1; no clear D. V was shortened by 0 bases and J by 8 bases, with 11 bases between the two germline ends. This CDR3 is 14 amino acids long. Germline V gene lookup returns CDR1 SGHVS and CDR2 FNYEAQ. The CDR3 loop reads CASSLAGNIDEQFF. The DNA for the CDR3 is TGTGCCAGCAGCTTAGCGGGAAATATTGATGAGCAGTTCTTC.

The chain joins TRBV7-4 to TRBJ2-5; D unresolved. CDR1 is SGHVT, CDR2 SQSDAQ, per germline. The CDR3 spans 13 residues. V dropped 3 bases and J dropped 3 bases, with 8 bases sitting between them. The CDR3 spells CASSFSTKETQYF. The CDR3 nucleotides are TGTGCCAGCAGCTTTTCAACAAAAGAGACCCAGTACTTC.

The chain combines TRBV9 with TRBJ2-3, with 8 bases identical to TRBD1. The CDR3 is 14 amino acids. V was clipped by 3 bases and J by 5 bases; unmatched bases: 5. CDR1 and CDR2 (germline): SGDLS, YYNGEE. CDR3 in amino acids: CASSESTGEDTQYF. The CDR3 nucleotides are TGTGCCAGCAGCGAATCGACAGGGGAAGATACGCAGTATTTT.

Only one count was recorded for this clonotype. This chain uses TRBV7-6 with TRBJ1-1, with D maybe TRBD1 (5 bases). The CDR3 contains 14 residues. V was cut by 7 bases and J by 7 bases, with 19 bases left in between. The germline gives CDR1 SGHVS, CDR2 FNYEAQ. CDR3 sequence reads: CASIGEGRSVEAFF. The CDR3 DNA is TGTGCCAGCATCGGGGAGGGGAGAAGCGTTGAAGCTTTCTTT.